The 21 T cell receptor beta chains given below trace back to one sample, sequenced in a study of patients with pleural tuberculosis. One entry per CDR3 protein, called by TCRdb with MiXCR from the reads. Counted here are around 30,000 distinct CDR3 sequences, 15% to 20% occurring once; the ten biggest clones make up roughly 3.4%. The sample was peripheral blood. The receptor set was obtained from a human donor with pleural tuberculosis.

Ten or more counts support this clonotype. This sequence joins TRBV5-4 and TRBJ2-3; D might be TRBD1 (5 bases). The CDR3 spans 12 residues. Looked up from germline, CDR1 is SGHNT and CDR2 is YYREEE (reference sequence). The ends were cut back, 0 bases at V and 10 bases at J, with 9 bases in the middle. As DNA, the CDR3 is TGTGCCAGCAGCTTGGCCCAGGGATCGCAGTATTTT. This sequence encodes CASSLAQGSQYF.

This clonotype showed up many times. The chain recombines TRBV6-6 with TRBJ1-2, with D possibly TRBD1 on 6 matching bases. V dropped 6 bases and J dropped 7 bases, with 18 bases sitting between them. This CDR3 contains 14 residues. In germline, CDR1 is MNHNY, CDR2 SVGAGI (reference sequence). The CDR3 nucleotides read TGTGCCAGCAGCGTCGGGAGACAGGCAAGTGGCTACACCTTC. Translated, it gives CASSVGRQASGYTF.

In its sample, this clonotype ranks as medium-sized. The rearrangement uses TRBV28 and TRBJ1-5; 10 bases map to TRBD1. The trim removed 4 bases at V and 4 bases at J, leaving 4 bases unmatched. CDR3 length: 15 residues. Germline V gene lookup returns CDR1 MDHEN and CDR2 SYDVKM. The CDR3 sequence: CASSSGQGGNQPQHF. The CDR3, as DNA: TGTGCCAGCAGTTCCGGACAGGGGGGAAATCAGCCCCAGCATTTT.

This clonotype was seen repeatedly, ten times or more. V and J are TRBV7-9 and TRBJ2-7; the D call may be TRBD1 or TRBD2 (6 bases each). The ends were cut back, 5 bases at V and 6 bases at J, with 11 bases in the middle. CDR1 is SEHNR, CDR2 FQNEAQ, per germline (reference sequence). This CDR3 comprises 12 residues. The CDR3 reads CASSHEGGEQYF. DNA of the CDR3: TGTGCCAGCAGCCATGAGGGGGGCGAGCAGTACTTC.

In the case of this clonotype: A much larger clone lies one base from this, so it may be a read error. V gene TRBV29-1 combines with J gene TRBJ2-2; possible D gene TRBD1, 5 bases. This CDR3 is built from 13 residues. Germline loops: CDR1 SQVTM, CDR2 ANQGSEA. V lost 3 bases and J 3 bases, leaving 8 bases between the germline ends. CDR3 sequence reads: CSVDVGDTGELFF. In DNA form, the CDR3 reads TGCAGCGTTGATGTAGGGGACACCGGGGAGCTGTTTTTT.

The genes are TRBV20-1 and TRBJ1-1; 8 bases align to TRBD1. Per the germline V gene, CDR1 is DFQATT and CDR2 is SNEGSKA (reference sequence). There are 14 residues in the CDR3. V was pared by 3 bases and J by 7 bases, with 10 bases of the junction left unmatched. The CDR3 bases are TGCAGTGCTAGGACAACAGGGGGTTGGAGTGAAGCTTTCTTT. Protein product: CSARTTGGWSEAFF.

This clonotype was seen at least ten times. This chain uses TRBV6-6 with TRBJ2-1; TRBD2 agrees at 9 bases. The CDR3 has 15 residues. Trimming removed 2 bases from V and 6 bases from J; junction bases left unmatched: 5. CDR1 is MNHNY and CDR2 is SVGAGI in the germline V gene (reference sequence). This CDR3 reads CASSYSLAGPNEQFF. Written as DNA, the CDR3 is TGTGCCAGCAGTTACAGTCTAGCGGGGCCCAATGAGCAGTTCTTC.

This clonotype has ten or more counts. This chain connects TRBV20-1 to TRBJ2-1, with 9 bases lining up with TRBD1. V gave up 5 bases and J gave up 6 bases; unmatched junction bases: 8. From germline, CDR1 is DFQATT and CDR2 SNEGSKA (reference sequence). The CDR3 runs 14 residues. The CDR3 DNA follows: TGCAGTGCTTTTCCGGGACAGGGCTCCAATGAGCAGTTCTTC. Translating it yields CSAFPGQGSNEQFF.

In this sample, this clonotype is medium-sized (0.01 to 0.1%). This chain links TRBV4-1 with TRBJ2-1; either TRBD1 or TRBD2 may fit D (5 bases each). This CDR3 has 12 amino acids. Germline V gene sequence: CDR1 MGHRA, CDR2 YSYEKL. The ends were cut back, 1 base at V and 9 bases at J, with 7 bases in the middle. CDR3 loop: CASSQVGTEQFF. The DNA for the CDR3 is TGCGCCAGCAGCCAAGTCGGGACTGAGCAGTTCTTC.

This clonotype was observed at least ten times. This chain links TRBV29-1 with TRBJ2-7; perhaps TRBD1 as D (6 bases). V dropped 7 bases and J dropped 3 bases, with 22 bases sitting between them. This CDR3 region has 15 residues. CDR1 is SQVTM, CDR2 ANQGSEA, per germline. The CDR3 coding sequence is TGCAGCGCCAAGGCTCCGGGACATTCAAACTACGAGCAGTACTTC. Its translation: CSAKAPGHSNYEQYF.

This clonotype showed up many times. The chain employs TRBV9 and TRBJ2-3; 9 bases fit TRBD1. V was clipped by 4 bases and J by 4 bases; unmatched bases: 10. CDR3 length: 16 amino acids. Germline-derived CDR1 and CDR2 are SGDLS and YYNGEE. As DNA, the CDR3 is TGTGCCAGCAGCCCAAGGACAGGGGATATCGCAGATACGCAGTATTTT. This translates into CASSPRTGDIADTQYF.

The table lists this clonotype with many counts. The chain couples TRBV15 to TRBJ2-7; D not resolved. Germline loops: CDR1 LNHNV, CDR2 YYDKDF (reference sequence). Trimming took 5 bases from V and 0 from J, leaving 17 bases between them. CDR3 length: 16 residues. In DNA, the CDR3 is TGTGCCACCAGCGGCCACGACTCAGCGAGCTCCTACGAGCAGTACTTC. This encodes CATSGHDSASSYEQYF.

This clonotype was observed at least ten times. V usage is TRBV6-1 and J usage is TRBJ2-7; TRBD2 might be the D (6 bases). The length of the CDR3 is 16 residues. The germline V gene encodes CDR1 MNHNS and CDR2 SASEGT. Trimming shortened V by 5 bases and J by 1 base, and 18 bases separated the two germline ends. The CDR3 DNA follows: TGTGCCAGCAGTTCGATACGGAGGGGAGATTCCTACGAGCAGTACTTC. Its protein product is CASSSIRRGDSYEQYF.

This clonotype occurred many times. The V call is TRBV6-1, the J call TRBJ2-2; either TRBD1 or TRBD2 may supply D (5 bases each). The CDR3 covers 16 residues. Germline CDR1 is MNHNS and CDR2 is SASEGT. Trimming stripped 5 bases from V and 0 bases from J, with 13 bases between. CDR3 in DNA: TGTGCCAGCAGTAACACAGGAGGCGCGAACACCGGGGAGCTGTTTTTT. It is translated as CASSNTGGANTGELFF.

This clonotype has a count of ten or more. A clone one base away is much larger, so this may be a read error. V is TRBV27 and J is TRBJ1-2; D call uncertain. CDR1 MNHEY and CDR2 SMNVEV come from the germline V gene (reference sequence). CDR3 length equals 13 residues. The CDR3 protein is CASTLSPNYGYAF. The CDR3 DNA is TGTGCCAGCACCTTAAGCCCTAACTATGGCTACGCCTTC.

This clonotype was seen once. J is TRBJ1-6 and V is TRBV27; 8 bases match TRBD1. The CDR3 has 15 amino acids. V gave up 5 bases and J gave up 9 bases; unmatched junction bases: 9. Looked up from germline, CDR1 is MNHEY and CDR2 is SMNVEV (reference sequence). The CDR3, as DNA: TGTGCCAGCAGTCGATGGGCAGGGGGCTTTTCACCCCTCCACTTT. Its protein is CASSRWAGGFSPLHF.

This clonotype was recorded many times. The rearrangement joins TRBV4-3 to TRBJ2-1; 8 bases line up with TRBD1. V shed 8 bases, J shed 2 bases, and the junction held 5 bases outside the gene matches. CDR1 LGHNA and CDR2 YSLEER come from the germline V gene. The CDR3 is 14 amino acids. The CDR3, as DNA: TGCGCCAGCTCTGCCAGGGGGCCCTACAATGAGCAGTTCTTC. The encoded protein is CASSARGPYNEQFF.

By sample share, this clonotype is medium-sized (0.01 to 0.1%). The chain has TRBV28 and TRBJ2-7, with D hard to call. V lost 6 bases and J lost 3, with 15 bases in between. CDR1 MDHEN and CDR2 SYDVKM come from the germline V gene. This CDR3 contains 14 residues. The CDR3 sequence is CASSSGQKYYEQYF. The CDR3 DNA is TGTGCCAGCAGCTCCGGTCAGAAATACTACGAGCAGTACTTC.

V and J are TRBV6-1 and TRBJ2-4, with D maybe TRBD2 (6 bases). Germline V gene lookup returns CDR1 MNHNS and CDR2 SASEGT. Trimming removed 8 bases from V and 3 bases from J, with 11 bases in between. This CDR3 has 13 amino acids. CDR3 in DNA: TGTGCCAGCGCGGGACGAGGCAAAAACATTCAGTACTTC. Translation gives CASAGRGKNIQYF.

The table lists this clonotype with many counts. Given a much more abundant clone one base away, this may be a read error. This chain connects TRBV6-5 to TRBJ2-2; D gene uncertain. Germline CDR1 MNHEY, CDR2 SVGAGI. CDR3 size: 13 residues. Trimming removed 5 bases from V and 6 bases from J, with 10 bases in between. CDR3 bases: TGTGCCAGCAGTCTCGATCCCCCCGGGGAGCTGTTTTTT. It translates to CASSLDPPGELFF.

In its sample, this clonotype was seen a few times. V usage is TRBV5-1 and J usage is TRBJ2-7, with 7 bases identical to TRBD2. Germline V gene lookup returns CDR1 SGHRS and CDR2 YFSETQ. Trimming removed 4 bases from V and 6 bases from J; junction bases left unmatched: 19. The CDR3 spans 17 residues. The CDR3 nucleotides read TGCGCCAGCAGCCCGCAACTTCCGGGACTATCAGGCGGCGAGCAGTACTTC. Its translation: CASSPQLPGLSGGEQYF.